This entry lists 19 T cell receptor beta chains sequenced from one sample in a study of blood T cells in healthy people across ages. Alongside a J-beta primer mix, a sample-barcoded 5' primer served in a second PCR lasting about 7 to 12 cycles. TCRdb re-derived calls from the 5' RACE reads in MiXCR, one entry per CDR3 protein. The sample consists of roughly 680,000 distinct CDR3 sequences, over 45% of them appearing once. Material: blood. These receptors all stem from a woman aged 55-70 years in good health.

The V gene is TRBV20-1, the J gene TRBJ2-3; TRBD2 agrees at 10 bases. The V gene end was trimmed by 6 bases and the J gene end by 2 bases; junction bases not matched to a gene: 11. Per germline, CDR1 DFQATT and CDR2 SNEGSKA (reference sequence). CDR3 length: 16 residues. CDR3 coding DNA: TGCAGTGCCACCCCTGTACTAGCGGGGAACACAGATACGCAGTATTTT. Protein product: CSATPVLAGNTDTQYF.

The chain links TRBV2 to TRBJ2-5; 13 nucleotides align to TRBD2. The length of the CDR3 is 15 residues. Per the germline V gene, CDR1 is SNHLY and CDR2 is FYNNEI. The junction had 13 bases not matched to a gene; V was cut back by 7 bases and J by 11 bases. The CDR3 region has the DNA TGTGCCAGCATGAGGACTAGCGGGAGAGGCGATGAGCAGTACTTC. Amino acid sequence: CASMRTSGRGDEQYF.

V gene TRBV28 combines with J gene TRBJ1-2; perhaps TRBD1 as D (5 bases). There are 13 residues in the CDR3. The V end lost 4 bases, the J end lost 4 bases, and 10 bases lay between the germline ends. The V gene's germline CDR1 is MDHEN and CDR2 SYDVKM. This CDR3 reads CASSSLGGYGYTF. The CDR3 bases are TGTGCCAGCAGTTCCCTCGGGGGCTATGGCTACACCTTC.

This clonotype was counted a few times. V is TRBV5-1 and J is TRBJ2-5; no clear D gene. V was pared by 0 bases and J by 1 base, with 7 bases between. The CDR3 has 14 amino acids. Germline CDR1 and CDR2: SGHRS and YFSETQ. CDR3: CASSLASTQETQYF. The DNA for the CDR3 is TGCGCCAGCAGCTTGGCGTCTACCCAAGAGACCCAGTACTTC. The entire variable domain, with the rest obtained from reference TRBV5-1 and TRBJ2-5, is as follows: KAGVTQTPRYLIKTRGQQVTLSCSPISGHRSVSWYQQTPGQGLQFLFEYFSETQRNKGNFPGRFSGRQFSNSRSEMNVSTLELGDSALYLCASSLASTQETQYFGPGTRLLVL.

CDR3 nucleotide sequence: TGCGCCAGCAGCTTGCAGGGAGTTGAAGCTTTCTTT. This translates into CASSLQGVEAFF. The chain has TRBV5-1 and TRBJ1-1; tentative D call: TRBD1 (5 bases). There are 12 residues in the CDR3. V was clipped by 1 base and J by 7 bases, with 8 bases between them. Germline V gene lookup returns CDR1 SGHRS and CDR2 YFSETQ.

The genes are TRBV10-3 and TRBJ1-5, with a tentative D call TRBD1 (5 bases). Trimming left V 8 bases short and J 3 bases short, with 17 bases between. The CDR3 is 15 residues long. Germline CDR1 reads ENHRY; CDR2 reads SYGVKD. CDR3 in amino acids: CAIWSGVGPNQPQHF. The CDR3 region has the DNA TGTGCCATCTGGTCCGGCGTGGGACCCAATCAGCCCCAGCATTTT.

This chain uses TRBV7-3 with TRBJ2-2; D is ambiguous. The CDR3 consists of 16 residues. V dropped 6 bases and J dropped 0 bases, with 14 bases sitting between them. The germline gives CDR1 SGHTA, CDR2 FQGTGA. CDR3 DNA sequence: TGTGCCAGCAGTTTGCATCCGGGTCCGAACACCGGGGAGCTGTTTTTT. This translates into CASSLHPGPNTGELFF.

This chain uses TRBV5-1 with TRBJ2-1, with TRBD2 matching over 9 bases. Trimming took 5 bases from V and 4 from J; bases not matched to a gene: 10. The CDR3 is made up of 16 amino acids. Germline-derived CDR1 and CDR2 are SGHRS and YFSETQ. CDR3 in amino acids: CASSFDLAGTYNEQFF. The CDR3 nucleotides are TGCGCCAGCAGTTTTGACCTAGCGGGAACGTACAATGAGCAGTTCTTC.

This sequence joins TRBV4-2 and TRBJ2-7; a weak D match, TRBD2 (7 bases). V was trimmed by 3 bases and J by 3 bases, leaving 18 bases between them. Germline CDR1 LGHNA, CDR2 YNFKEQ. This CDR3 region has 16 residues. The CDR3 protein is CASSQASGIGGYEQYF. In DNA, the CDR3 is TGTGCCAGCAGCCAGGCTAGCGGTATAGGGGGCTACGAGCAGTACTTC.

The chain links TRBV7-2 to TRBJ2-1, with 7 bases fitting TRBD2. The DNA end favors TRBJ2-7, so the J call may be wrong. The germline V gene encodes CDR1 SGHTA and CDR2 FQGNSA. The CDR3 totals 15 residues. CDR3 in amino acids: CASSLVPGGTYEQYF. The CDR3 nucleotides are TGTGCCAGCAGCTTAGTTCCGGGAGGAACCTACGAGCAGTACTTC.

The chain couples TRBV27 to TRBJ2-4, with a possible D match to TRBD1 (5 bases). Germline values: CDR1 MNHEY, CDR2 SMNVEV (reference sequence). The CDR3 length is 13 residues. V lost 5 bases and J lost 11, with 16 bases in between. The CDR3 DNA sequence: TGTGCCAGCAGTCCTCGGGCAGGGCGAGTTCAGTACTTC. It is translated as CASSPRAGRVQYF.

There are a few counts of this clonotype. This may be a read error, as it is one base from a much larger clone. CDR3 nucleotides: TGTGCCAGCAATGGGGGACAGGGAGACTACAATGAGCAGTACTTC. Translation gives CASNGGQGDYNEQYF. This chain connects TRBV2 to TRBJ2-5, with 9 bases matching TRBD1. The CDR3 has 15 amino acids. V was pared by 7 bases and J by 11 bases, with 17 bases of the junction left unmatched. CDR1 SNHLY and CDR2 FYNNEI come from the germline V gene.

The chain uses TRBV28 and TRBJ1-2; 8 nucleotides agree with TRBD1. The CDR3 covers 14 residues. V shed 5 bases and J 8 bases; nucleotides not matched to a gene: 10. The germline V gene has CDR1 MDHEN and CDR2 SYDVKM. CDR3 bases: TGTGCCAGCAGTCTAGGACAGGGCCGCAGGGGCTACACCTTC. Its translation: CASSLGQGRRGYTF.

Turning to this clonotype: The junction departs from germline at one end; a sequencing error may be responsible. V is TRBV6-2 or TRBV6-3 and J is TRBJ2-7; possibly TRBD1 for D (6 bases). Germline-derived CDR1 and CDR2 are MNHEY and SVGEGT. The CDR3 has 14 residues. The chain's CDR3 is CASSDSGTKYEQYF. The CDR3 coding sequence is TGTGCCAGCAGTGACTCGGGGACAAAATACGAGCAGTACTTC.

This chain joins TRBV5-1 and TRBJ2-5; possible D gene TRBD2, 7 bases. Gene TRBJ2-7 matches the end of the DNA better, so the J call may be wrong. The CDR3 covers 14 residues. Germline assignment: CDR1 SGHRS and CDR2 YFSETQ. The CDR3 sequence: CASSWGRESNEQYF. As DNA, the CDR3 is TGCGCCAGCAGCTGGGGGCGGGAGAGCAACGAGCAGTACTTC.

The V gene is TRBV20-1, the J gene TRBJ2-7; D possibly corresponds to TRBD2 (6 bases). The ends were cut back, 4 bases at V and 7 bases at J, with 20 bases in the middle. From germline, CDR1 is DFQATT and CDR2 SNEGSKA (reference sequence). This CDR3 contains 14 residues. CDR3 protein: CSATGLVGGYEQYF. CDR3 nucleotides: TGCAGTGCTACTGGGCTAGTGGGAGGCTATGAGCAGTACTTC.

The chain links TRBV7-2 to TRBJ2-5; possibly TRBD1 or TRBD2 for D (5 bases each). The end of the DNA aligns better with TRBJ2-7, so the J call may be wrong. CDR3 size: 13 residues. CDR1 is SGHTA, CDR2 FQGNSA, per germline. In nucleotides, the CDR3 is TGTGCCAACAAGGGGCAGGGACGCCACGAGCAGTACTTC. This encodes CANKGQGRHEQYF.

V and J are TRBV5-1 and TRBJ2-1; TRBD2 matches 10 bases. The DNA end is a closer match to TRBJ2-7, so the J assignment may be wrong. From germline, CDR1 is SGHRS and CDR2 YFSETQ. The CDR3 covers 16 residues. The CDR3 loop reads CASSSASGGYYNEQYF. The CDR3 bases are TGCGCCAGCAGCTCTGCTAGCGGGGGATACTACAATGAGCAGTACTTC.

J is TRBJ2-6 and V is TRBV2; D unresolved. Trimming cost V 6 bases and J 0 bases, with 9 bases left between them. CDR1 SNHLY and CDR2 FYNNEI come from the germline V gene. The CDR3 runs to 15 residues. The DNA for the CDR3 is TGTGCCAGCAGCCATCCCCTCTCTGGGGCCAACGTCCTGACTTTC. It is translated as CASSHPLSGANVLTF.